These 15 T cell receptor beta chains originate from one sample sequenced in a study of CD4 T cells in relation to SARS-CoV-2 and coronaviruses. The unexposed donors gave CD4+ T cells in about 2011-2018, prior to COVID-19. The cells were cultured for about ten days before CD4+ T cells were isolated. Their antigen targets remain unknown. The method was immunoSEQ multiplex PCR; TCRdb's version includes in-frame clones alone and lacks a portion of them. The sample holds around 16,000 clones, roughly 80% seen once. The sample was CD4+ T cells from PBMCs, cultured in vitro. All receptors derive from a human donor in good health.

The chain recombines TRBV7-2 with TRBJ1-6; 9 nucleotides agree with TRBD1. The V segment lost 5 bases and the J segment 14 bases; nucleotides outside the gene matches: 10. CDR1 is SGHTA and CDR2 is FQGNSA in the germline V gene. The length of the CDR3 is 14 residues. The CDR3 sequence: CASSEDRGSMALHF. The CDR3 DNA is TGTGCCAGCAGCGAGGACAGGGGCTCAATGGCCCTCCACTTT. Based on the CDR3 plus reference TRBV7-2 and TRBJ1-6, the full variable domain is GAGVSQSPSNKVTEKGKDVELRCDPISGHTALYWYRQSLGQGLEFLIYFQGNSAPDKSGLPSDRFSAERTGGSVSTLTIQRTQQEDSAVYLCASSEDRGSMALHFGNGTRLTVT.

The V gene is TRBV2, the J gene TRBJ1-2; no firm D call. The CDR3 is made up of 13 amino acids. CDR1 is SNHLY, CDR2 FYNNEI, per germline. V was shortened by 9 bases and J by 6 bases, with 17 bases between the two germline ends. The CDR3 loop reads CARAGEGLDGYTF. In DNA, the CDR3 is TGTGCCAGAGCCGGGGAGGGTCTGGATGGCTACACCTTC.

This CDR3 is CASSPISSLPNYGYTF. The CDR3 DNA sequence: TGTGCCAGCTCACCAATCTCCAGTTTGCCCAACTATGGCTACACCTTC. The chain employs TRBV18 and TRBJ1-2, with D unresolved. V was cut by 2 bases and J by 2 bases, with 15 bases left in between. Germline values: CDR1 KGHSH, CDR2 LQKENI. This CDR3 has 16 residues.

For the CDR3, the DNA is TGTGCCTGGAGTCCCCAGGGGAGGCCTAACATCTACGAGCAGTACTTC. It yields the protein CAWSPQGRPNIYEQYF. The V and J genes are TRBV30 and TRBJ2-7, with D possibly being TRBD1 or TRBD2 (6 bases each). This CDR3 is built from 16 residues. Germline CDR1 reads GTSNPN; CDR2 reads SVGIG (reference sequence). The V end lost 2 bases, the J end lost 3 bases, and 20 bases lay between the germline ends.

This clone was found a few times. V gene TRBV5-4 combines with J gene TRBJ1-6; perhaps TRBD1 as D (6 bases). Germline V gene data show CDR1 as SGHNT and CDR2 as YYREEE (reference sequence). V dropped 4 bases and J dropped 8 bases, with 13 bases sitting between them. The CDR3 spans 14 residues. The CDR3 here is CASSNREGDSPLHF. The DNA of the CDR3 is TGTGCCAGCAGCAACAGGGAAGGGGATTCACCCCTCCACTTT. Filled out from reference TRBV5-4 and TRBJ1-6, the complete variable domain reads ETGVTQSPTHLIKTRGQQVTLRCSSQSGHNTVSWYQQALGQGPQFIFQYYREEENGRGNFPPRFSGLQFPNYSSELNVNALELDDSALYLCASSNREGDSPLHFGNGTRLTVT.

The table lists this clone with a count of one. The chain employs TRBV30 and TRBJ2-4, with D hard to call. The germline V and J ends were trimmed by 7 bases and 0 bases, with 16 bases remaining between them. In germline, CDR1 is GTSNPN, CDR2 SVGIG (reference sequence). The length of the CDR3 is 15 residues. This chain's CDR3 is CAYDILNLAKNIQYF. The CDR3 coding sequence is TGTGCCTACGATATCCTAAACCTAGCCAAAAACATTCAGTACTTC.

This clone qualifies as medium-sized (0.01 to 0.1%). This chain links TRBV5-6 with TRBJ2-7; 11 nucleotides agree with TRBD2. The CDR3 is made up of 16 amino acids. Germline CDR1 is SGHDT and CDR2 is YYEEEE. The junction had 11 bases not matched to a gene; V was cut back by 4 bases and J by 5 bases. Here the CDR3 reads CASSVRIAGGPHEQYF. For the CDR3, the DNA is TGTGCCAGCAGCGTAAGGATAGCGGGAGGGCCCCACGAGCAGTACTTC.

The J gene is TRBJ2-7, the V gene TRBV18; TRBD1 agrees at 9 bases. There are 16 residues in the CDR3. CDR1 and CDR2 from the germline V gene are KGHSH and LQKENI. The V gene end was trimmed by 3 bases and the J gene end by 4 bases; junction bases not matched to a gene: 10. CDR3: CASSPPGQGSPYEQYF. CDR3 sequence (DNA): TGTGCCAGCTCACCCCCCGGACAGGGGAGTCCTTACGAGCAGTACTTC. Filled out from reference TRBV18 and TRBJ2-7, the complete variable domain reads NAGVMQNPRHLVRRRGQEARLRCSPMKGHSHVYWYRQLPEEGLKFMVYLQKENIIDESGMPKERFSAEFPKEGPSILRIQQVVRGDSAAYFCASSPPGQGSPYEQYFGPGTRLTVT.

There are a few counts of this clone. The chain carries TRBV5-1 and TRBJ2-1, with D possibly TRBD2 on 5 matching bases. Germline CDR1 and CDR2: SGHRS and YFSETQ. Trimming pared 5 bases from V and 0 bases from J, leaving 12 bases between. The CDR3 contains 15 residues. CDR3 in DNA: TGCGCCAGCAGAAACGAGCGGAGCTCCTACAATGAGCAGTTCTTC. Protein sequence: CASRNERSSYNEQFF. Filled out from reference TRBV5-1 and TRBJ2-1, the complete variable domain reads KAGVTQTPRYLIKTRGQQVTLSCSPISGHRSVSWYQQTPGQGLQFLFEYFSETQRNKGNFPGRFSGRQFSNSRSEMNVSTLELGDSALYLCASRNERSSYNEQFFGPGTRLTVL.

The chain couples TRBV4-2 to TRBJ1-3, with D perhaps TRBD1 (5 bases). V gave up 2 bases and J gave up 2 bases, with 10 bases separating them. The germline gives CDR1 LGHNA, CDR2 YNFKEQ. The CDR3 contains 15 residues. The CDR3, as DNA: TGTGCCAGCAGCCAACGGAAGGGGCCTGGAAACACCATATATTTT. As protein: CASSQRKGPGNTIYF.

The gene calls are TRBV5-1 and TRBJ2-1, with TRBD1 identical over 10 bases. The CDR3 totals 15 residues. The germline gives CDR1 SGHRS, CDR2 YFSETQ. V was pared by 3 bases and J by 5 bases, with 5 bases of the junction left unmatched. The CDR3 region has the DNA TGCGCCAGCAGCTCCGGGACAGGGGATCACAATGAGCAGTTCTTC. This sequence encodes CASSSGTGDHNEQFF.

This clone was seen a few times. J is TRBJ2-7 and V is TRBV5-1; TRBD1 might be the D (6 bases). Germline lookup yields CDR1 SGHRS and CDR2 YFSETQ. The CDR3 length is 13 residues. V was shortened by 1 base and J by 2 bases, with 7 bases between the two germline ends. CDR3: CASSLRGTYEQYF. The CDR3 bases are TGCGCCAGCAGCTTGAGGGGGACCTACGAGCAGTACTTC.

V and J are TRBV10-2 and TRBJ2-1; D is uncertain. The CDR3 length is 11 residues. Trimming took off 6 bases at V and 9 bases at J, with 9 bases between the two ends. Germline CDR1 and CDR2: WSHSY and SAAADI. The CDR3 sequence: CASSHAIEQFF. The DNA of the CDR3 is TGCGCCAGCAGCCACGCGATTGAGCAGTTCTTC.

The rearrangement joins TRBV5-1 to TRBJ1-1; TRBD1 is a possible D gene (5 bases). V was clipped by 1 base and J by 4 bases, with 11 bases between them. The germline CDR1 and CDR2 sequences are SGHRS and YFSETQ. The CDR3 loop spans 14 amino acids. CDR3 DNA sequence: TGCGCCAGCAGCTTGTCTCGGGGGAGCACTGAAGCTTTCTTT. Translated: CASSLSRGSTEAFF.

This chain links TRBV24-1 with TRBJ2-5; D ambiguous. V was pared by 5 bases and J by 5 bases, with 14 bases between. CDR1 is KGHDR and CDR2 is SFDVKD in the germline V gene. The CDR3 contains 14 residues. This CDR3 is CATSAGGPRETQYF. The CDR3 bases are TGTGCCACCAGTGCCGGTGGGCCCAGGGAGACCCAGTACTTC.